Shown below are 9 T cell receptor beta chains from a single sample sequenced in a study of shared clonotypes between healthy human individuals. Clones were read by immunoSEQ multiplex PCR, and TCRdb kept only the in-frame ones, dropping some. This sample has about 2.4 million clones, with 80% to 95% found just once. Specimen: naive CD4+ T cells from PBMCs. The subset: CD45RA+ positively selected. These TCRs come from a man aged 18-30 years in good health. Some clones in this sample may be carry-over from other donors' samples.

DNA of the CDR3: TGTGCCAGCAGCCTCCGACAGGTCTCTGGAAACACCATATATTTT. Protein: CASSLRQVSGNTIYF. The chain carries TRBV2 and TRBJ1-3; D is possibly TRBD1 (6 bases). The germline V gene encodes CDR1 SNHLY and CDR2 FYNNEI. This CDR3 region has 15 residues. V lost 6 bases and J 0 bases, leaving 12 bases between the germline ends.

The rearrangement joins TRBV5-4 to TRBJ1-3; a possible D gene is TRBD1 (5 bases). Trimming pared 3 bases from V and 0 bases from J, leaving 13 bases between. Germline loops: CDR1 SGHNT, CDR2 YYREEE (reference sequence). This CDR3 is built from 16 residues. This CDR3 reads CASSWGPGVSGNTIYF. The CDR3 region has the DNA TGTGCCAGCAGCTGGGGCCCCGGCGTCTCTGGAAACACCATATATTTT. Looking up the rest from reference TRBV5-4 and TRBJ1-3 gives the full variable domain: ETGVTQSPTHLIKTRGQQVTLRCSSQSGHNTVSWYQQALGQGPQFIFQYYREEENGRGNFPPRFSGLQFPNYSSELNVNALELDDSALYLCASSWGPGVSGNTIYFGEGSWLTVV.

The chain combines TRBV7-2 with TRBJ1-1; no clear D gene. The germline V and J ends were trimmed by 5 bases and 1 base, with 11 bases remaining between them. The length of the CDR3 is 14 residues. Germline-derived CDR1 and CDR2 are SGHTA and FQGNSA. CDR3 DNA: TGTGCCAGCAGCGTCGTCCGGGAGAACACTGAAGCTTTCTTT. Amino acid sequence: CASSVVRENTEAFF.

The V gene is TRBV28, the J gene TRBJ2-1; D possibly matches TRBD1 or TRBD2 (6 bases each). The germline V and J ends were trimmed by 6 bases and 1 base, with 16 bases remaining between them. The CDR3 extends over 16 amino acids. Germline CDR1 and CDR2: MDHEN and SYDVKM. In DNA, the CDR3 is TGTGCCAGCAGGCCCCCTCAGGGGAGGTCCTACAATGAGCAGTTCTTC. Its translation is CASRPPQGRSYNEQFF.

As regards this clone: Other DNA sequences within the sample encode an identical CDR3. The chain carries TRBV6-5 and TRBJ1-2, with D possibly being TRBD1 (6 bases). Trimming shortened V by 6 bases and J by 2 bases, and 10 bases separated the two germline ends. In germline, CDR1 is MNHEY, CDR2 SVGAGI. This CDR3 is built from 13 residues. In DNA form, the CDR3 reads TGTGCCAGCAGCCAAGACAGGAACTATGGCTACACCTTC. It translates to CASSQDRNYGYTF.

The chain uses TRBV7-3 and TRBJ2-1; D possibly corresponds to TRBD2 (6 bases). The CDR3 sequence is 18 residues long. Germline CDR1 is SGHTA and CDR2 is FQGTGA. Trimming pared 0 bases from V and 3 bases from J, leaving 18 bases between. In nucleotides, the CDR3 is TGTGCCAGCAGCTTAACGAGGTCGGGGGAGCGGGTCTACAATGAGCAGTTCTTC. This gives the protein CASSLTRSGERVYNEQFF.

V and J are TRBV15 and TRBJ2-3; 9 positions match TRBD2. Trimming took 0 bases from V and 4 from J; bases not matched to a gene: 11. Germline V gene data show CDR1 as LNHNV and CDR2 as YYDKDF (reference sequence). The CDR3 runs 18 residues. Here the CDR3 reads CATSRDIGSGSSADTQYF. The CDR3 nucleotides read TGTGCCACCAGCAGAGATATCGGTAGCGGGAGTTCTGCAGATACGCAGTATTTT.

The CDR3 sequence is CASSARINEQFF. CDR3 DNA: TGCGCCAGCAGCGCTAGGATCAATGAGCAGTTCTTC. The chain uses TRBV5-1 and TRBJ2-1; no definite D call. CDR3 length equals 12 residues. V was cut by 4 bases and J by 6 bases, with 8 bases left in between. Germline assignment: CDR1 SGHRS and CDR2 YFSETQ.

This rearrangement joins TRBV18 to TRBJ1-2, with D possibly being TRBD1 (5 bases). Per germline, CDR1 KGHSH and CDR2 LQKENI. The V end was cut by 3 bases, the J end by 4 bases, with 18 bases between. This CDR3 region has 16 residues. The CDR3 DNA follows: TGTGCCAGCTCACCCCTTACATCGACAGCCGTCTATGGCTACACCTTC. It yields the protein CASSPLTSTAVYGYTF.